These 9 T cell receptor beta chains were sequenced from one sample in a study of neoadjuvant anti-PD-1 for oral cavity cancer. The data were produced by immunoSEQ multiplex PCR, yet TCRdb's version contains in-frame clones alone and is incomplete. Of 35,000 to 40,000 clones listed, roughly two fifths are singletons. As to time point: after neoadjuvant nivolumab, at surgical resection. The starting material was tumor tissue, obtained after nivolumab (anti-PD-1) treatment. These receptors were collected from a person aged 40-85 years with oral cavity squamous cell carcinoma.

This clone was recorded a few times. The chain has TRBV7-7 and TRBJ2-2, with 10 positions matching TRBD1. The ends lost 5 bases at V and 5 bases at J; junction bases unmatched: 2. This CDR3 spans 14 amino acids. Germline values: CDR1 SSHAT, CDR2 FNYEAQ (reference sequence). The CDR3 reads CASSRQGATGELFF. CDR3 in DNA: TGTGCCAGCAGCCGACAGGGGGCGACCGGGGAGCTGTTTTTT.

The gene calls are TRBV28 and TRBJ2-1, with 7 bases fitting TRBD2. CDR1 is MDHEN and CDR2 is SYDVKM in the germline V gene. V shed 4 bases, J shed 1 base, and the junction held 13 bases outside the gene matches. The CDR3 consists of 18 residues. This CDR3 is CASSSGPYVRGSYNEQFF. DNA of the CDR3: TGTGCCAGCAGTTCGGGTCCCTATGTGCGGGGGTCCTACAATGAGCAGTTCTTC.

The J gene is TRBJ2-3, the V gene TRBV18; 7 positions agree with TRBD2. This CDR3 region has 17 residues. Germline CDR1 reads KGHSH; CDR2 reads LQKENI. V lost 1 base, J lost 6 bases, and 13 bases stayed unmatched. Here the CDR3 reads CASSPRSWEGLSDTQYF. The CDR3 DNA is TGTGCCAGCTCACCACGGAGCTGGGAGGGCCTTTCGGATACGCAGTATTTT.

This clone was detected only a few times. The CDR3 reads CASSVEGLNTEAFF. The CDR3 DNA sequence: TGTGCCAGCAGTGTAGAGGGTTTGAACACTGAAGCTTTCTTT. V usage is TRBV2 and J usage is TRBJ1-1, with D uncertain. The CDR3 has 14 amino acids. V was clipped by 4 bases and J by 0 bases, with 9 bases between them. Germline assignment: CDR1 SNHLY and CDR2 FYNNEI.

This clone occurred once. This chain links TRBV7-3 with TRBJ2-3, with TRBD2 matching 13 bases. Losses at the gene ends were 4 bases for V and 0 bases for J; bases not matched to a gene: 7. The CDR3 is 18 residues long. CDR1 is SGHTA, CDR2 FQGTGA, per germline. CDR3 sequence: CASSSRTSGSASTDTQYF. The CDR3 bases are TGTGCCAGCAGCTCCCGGACTAGCGGGAGCGCTAGCACAGATACGCAGTATTTT.

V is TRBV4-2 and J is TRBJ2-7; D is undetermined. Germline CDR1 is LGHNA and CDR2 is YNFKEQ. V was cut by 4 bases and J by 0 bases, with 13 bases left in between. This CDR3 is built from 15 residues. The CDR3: CASSRKGRNSYEQYF. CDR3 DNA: TGTGCCAGCAGCCGAAAAGGAAGGAACTCCTACGAGCAGTACTTC.

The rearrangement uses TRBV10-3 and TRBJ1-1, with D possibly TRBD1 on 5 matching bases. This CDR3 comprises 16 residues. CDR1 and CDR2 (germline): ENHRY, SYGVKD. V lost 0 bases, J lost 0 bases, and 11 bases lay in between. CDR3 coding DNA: TGTGCCATCAGTGAGTCATTTGGGGCCATGAACACTGAAGCTTTCTTT. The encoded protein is CAISESFGAMNTEAFF.

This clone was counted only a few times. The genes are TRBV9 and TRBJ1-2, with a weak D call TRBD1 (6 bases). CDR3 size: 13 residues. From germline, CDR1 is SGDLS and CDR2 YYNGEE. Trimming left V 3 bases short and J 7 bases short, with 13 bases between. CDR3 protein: CASSADRIAGYTF. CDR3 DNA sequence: TGTGCCAGCAGCGCCGACAGGATAGCTGGCTACACCTTC.

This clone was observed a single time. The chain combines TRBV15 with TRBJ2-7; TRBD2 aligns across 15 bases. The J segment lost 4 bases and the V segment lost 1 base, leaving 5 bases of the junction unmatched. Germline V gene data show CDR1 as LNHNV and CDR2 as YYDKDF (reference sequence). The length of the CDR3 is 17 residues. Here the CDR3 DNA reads TGTGCCACCAGCAGAGCTTATGGACTAGCGGGGGGGTACGAGCAGTACTTC. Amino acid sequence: CATSRAYGLAGGYEQYF. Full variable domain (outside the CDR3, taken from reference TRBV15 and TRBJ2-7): DAMVIQNPRYQVTQFGKPVTLSCSQTLNHNVMYWYQQKSSQAPKLLFHYYDKDFNNEADTPDNFQSRRPNTSFCFLDIRSPGLGDTAMYLCATSRAYGLAGGYEQYFGPGTRLTVT.